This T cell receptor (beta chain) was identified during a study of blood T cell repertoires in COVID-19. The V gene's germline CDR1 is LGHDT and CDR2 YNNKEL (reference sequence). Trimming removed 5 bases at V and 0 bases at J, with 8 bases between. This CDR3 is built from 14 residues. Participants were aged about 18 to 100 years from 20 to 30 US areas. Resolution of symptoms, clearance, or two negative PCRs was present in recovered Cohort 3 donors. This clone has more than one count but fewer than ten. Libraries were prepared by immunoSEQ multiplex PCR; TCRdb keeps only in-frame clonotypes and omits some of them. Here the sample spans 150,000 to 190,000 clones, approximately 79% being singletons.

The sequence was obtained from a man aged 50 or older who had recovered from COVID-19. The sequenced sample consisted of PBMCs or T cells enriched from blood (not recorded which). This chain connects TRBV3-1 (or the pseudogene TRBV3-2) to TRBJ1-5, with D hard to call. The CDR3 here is CASSYSNSNQPQHF. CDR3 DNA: TGTGCCAGCAGCTACAGCAATAGCAATCAGCCCCAGCATTTT.